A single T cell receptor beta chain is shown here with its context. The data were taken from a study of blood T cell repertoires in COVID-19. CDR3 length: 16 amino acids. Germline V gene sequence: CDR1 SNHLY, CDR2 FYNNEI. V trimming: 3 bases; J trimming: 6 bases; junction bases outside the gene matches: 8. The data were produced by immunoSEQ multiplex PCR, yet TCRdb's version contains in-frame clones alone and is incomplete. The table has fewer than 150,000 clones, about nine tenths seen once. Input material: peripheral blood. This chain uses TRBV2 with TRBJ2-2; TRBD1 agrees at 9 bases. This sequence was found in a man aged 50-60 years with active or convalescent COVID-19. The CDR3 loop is CASSEGRTGVAGELFF. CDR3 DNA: TGTGCCAGCAGTGAGGGTCGGACAGGGGTGGCCGGGGAGCTGTTTTTT.